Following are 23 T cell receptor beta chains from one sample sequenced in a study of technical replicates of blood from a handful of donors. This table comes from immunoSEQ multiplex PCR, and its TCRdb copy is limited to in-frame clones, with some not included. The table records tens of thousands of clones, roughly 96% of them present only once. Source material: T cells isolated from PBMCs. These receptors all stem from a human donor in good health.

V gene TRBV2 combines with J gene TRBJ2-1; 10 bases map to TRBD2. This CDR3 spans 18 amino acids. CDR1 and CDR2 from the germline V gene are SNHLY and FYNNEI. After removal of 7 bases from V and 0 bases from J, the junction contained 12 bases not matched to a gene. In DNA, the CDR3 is TGTGCCAGCAATATACCGGGACTAGCGCCAAGCTCCTACAATGAGCAGTTCTTC. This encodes CASNIPGLAPSSYNEQFF.

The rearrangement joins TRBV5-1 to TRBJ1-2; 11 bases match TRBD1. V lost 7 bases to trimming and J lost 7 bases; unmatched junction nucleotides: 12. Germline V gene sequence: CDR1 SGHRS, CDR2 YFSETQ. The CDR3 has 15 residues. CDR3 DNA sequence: TGCGCCAGCCGATTTCCGGGACAGGGGGTCGGTGGCTACACCTTC. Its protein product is CASRFPGQGVGGYTF.

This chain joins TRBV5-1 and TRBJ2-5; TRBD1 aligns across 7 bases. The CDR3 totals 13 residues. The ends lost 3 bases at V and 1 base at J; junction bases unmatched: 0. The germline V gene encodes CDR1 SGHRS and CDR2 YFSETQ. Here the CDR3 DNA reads TGCGCCAGCAGCTGGGACAGCCAAGAGACCCAGTACTTC. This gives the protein CASSWDSQETQYF.

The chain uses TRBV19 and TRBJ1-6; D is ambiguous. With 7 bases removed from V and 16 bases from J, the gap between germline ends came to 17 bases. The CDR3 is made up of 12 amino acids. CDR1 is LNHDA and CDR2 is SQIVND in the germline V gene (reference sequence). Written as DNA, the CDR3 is TGTGCCAGTATGGGAGACGGGTTGCGGCTCCACTTT. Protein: CASMGDGLRLHF.

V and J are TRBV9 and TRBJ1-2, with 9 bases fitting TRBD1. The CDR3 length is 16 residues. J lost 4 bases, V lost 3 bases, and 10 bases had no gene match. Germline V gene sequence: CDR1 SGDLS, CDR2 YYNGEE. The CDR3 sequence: CASSGSGTGPLYGYTF. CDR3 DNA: TGTGCCAGCAGCGGATCCGGGACAGGGCCCCTCTATGGCTACACCTTC.

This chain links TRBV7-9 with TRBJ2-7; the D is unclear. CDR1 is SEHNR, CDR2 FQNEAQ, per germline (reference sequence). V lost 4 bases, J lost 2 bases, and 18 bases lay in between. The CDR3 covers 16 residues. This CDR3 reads CASSYLGQAAPYEQYF. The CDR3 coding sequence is TGTGCCAGCAGCTACCTTGGGCAGGCCGCACCCTACGAGCAGTACTTC.

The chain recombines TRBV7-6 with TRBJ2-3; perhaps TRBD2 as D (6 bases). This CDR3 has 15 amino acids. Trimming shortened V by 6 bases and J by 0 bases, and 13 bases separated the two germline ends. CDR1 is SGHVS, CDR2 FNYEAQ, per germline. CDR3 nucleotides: TGTGCCAGCAGTCCTGGGACTCCAAGCACAGATACGCAGTATTTT. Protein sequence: CASSPGTPSTDTQYF.

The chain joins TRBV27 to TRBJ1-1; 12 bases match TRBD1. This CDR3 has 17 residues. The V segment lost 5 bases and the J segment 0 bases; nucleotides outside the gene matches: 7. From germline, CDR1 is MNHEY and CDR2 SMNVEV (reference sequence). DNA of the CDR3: TGTGCCAGCAGTCCGAGGGACAGGGGGCTGATGAACACTGAAGCTTTCTTT. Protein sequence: CASSPRDRGLMNTEAFF.

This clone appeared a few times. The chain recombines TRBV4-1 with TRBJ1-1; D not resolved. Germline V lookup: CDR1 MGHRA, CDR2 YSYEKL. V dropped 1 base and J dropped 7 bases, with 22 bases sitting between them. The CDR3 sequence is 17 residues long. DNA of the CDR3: TGCGCCAGCAGCCAAGTGGCGGATGTCTCGCCCTCCATTGAAGCTTTCTTT. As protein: CASSQVADVSPSIEAFF.

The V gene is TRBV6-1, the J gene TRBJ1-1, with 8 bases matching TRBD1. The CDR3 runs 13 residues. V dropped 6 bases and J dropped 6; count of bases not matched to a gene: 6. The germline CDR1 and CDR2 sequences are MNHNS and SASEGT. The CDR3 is CASRGQVSSEAFF. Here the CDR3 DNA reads TGTGCCAGCAGGGGACAGGTGAGTTCTGAAGCTTTCTTT.

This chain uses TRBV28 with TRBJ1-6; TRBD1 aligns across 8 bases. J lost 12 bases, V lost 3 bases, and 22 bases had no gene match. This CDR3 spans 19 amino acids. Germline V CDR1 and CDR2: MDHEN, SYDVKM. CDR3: CASSFPTGDLNSFTLPLHF. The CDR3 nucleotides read TGTGCCAGCAGTTTCCCGACAGGGGACCTTAACTCCTTTACCCTACCCCTCCACTTT.

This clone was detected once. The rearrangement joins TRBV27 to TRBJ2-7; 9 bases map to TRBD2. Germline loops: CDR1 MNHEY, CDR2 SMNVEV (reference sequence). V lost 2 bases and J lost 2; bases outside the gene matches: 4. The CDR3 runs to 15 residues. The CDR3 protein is CASSLGGRATYEQYF. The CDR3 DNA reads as TGTGCCAGCAGTTTAGGCGGGAGGGCTACCTACGAGCAGTACTTC.

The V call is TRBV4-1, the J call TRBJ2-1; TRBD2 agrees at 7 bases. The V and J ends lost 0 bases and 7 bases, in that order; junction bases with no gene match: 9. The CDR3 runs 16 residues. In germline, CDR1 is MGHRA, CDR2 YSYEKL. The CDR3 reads CASSQDHLAVRNEQFF. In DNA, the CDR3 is TGCGCCAGCAGCCAAGACCACCTAGCGGTCCGGAATGAGCAGTTCTTC.

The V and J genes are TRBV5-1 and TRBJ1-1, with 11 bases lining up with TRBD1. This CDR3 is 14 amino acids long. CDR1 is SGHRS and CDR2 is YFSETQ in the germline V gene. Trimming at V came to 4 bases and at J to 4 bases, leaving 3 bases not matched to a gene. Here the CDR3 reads CASSTGQGVTEAFF. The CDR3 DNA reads TGCGCCAGCAGCACGGGACAGGGGGTCACTGAAGCTTTCTTT.

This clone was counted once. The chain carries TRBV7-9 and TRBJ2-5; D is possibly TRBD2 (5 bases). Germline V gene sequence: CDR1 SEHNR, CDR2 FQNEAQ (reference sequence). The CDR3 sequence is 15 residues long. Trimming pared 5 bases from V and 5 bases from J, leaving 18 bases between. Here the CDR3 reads CASSDTSPPYETQYF. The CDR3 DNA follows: TGTGCCAGCAGCGACACTAGTCCTCCTTACGAGACCCAGTACTTC. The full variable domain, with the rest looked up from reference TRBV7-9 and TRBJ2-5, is DTGVSQNPRHKITKRGQNVTFRCDPISEHNRLYWYRQTLGQGPEFLTYFQNEAQLEKSRLLSDRFSAERPKGSFSTLEIQRTEQGDSAMYLCASSDTSPPYETQYFGPGTRLLVL.

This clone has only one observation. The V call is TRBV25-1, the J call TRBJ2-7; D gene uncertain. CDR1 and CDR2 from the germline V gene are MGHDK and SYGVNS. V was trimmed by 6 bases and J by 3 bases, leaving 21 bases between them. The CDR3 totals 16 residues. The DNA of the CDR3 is TGTGCCAGCAGACGTAGTACGGTATCCCGCGACTACGAGCAGTACTTC. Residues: CASRRSTVSRDYEQYF.

This CDR3 is CASSVGMGGLVETQYF. CDR3 coding DNA: TGTGCCAGCAGCGTAGGTATGGGGGGACTAGTGGAGACCCAGTACTTC. This chain joins TRBV9 and TRBJ2-5, with 8 bases aligning to TRBD2. Germline V CDR1 and CDR2: SGDLS, YYNGEE. The CDR3 contains 16 residues. The junction had 9 bases not matched to a gene; V was cut back by 0 bases and J by 5 bases.

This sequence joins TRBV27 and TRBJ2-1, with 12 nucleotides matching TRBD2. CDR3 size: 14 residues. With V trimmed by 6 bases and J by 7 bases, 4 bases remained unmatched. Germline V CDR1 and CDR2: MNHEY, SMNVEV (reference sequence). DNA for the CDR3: TGTGCCAGCAGGGCTAGCGGGAGGGGGAATGAGCAGTTCTTC. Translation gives CASRASGRGNEQFF.

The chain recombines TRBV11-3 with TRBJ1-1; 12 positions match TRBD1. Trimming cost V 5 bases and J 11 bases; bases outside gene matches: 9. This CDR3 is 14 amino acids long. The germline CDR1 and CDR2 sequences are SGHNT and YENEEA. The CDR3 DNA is TGTGCCAGCAGCCTCCGGGACAGGGGGCAGGGGGCTTTCTTT. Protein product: CASSLRDRGQGAFF.

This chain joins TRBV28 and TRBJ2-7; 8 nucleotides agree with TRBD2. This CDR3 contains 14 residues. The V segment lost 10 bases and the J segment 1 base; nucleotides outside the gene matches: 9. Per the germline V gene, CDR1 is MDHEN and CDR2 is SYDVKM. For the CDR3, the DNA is TGTGCCACCCACACCGGGACTAGTTCCTACGAGCAGTACTTC. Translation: CATHTGTSSYEQYF. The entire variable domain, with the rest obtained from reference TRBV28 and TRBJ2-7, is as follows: DVKVTQSSRYLVKRTGEKVFLECVQDMDHENMFWYRQDPGLGLRLIYFSYDVKMKEKGDIPEGYSVSREKKERFSLILESASTNQTSMYLCATHTGTSSYEQYFGPGTRLTVT.

CDR3 sequence (DNA): TGTGCCATCAGTTTCGGGGACAGGAACACTGAAGCTTTCTTT. The encoded protein is CAISFGDRNTEAFF. The rearrangement uses TRBV10-3 and TRBJ1-1, with 7 bases identical to TRBD1. With V trimmed by 5 bases and J by 1 base, 4 bases remained unmatched. The CDR3 loop spans 14 amino acids. Germline lookup yields CDR1 ENHRY and CDR2 SYGVKD.

For the CDR3, the DNA is TGTGCCAGCAGCTTAAGCGGAGCGTCAACCGGGGAGCTGTTTTTT. This sequence encodes CASSLSGASTGELFF. J is TRBJ2-2 and V is TRBV11-2; TRBD2 might be the D (5 bases). V was clipped by 2 bases and J by 5 bases, with 12 bases between them. Per the germline V gene, CDR1 is SGHAT and CDR2 is FQNNGV. The length of the CDR3 is 15 residues.

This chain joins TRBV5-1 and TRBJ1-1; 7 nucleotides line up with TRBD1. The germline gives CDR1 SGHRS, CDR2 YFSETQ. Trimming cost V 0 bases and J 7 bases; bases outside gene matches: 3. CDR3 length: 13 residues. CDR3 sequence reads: CASSLGGTVEAFF. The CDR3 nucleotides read TGCGCCAGCAGCTTGGGCGGGACAGTTGAAGCTTTCTTT. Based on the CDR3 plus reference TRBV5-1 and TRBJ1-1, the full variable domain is KAGVTQTPRYLIKTRGQQVTLSCSPISGHRSVSWYQQTPGQGLQFLFEYFSETQRNKGNFPGRFSGRQFSNSRSEMNVSTLELGDSALYLCASSLGGTVEAFFGQGTRLTVV.